This T cell receptor (beta chain) was profiled in a study of T-cell reconstitution after alpha-beta-depleted transplantation in children. Library preparation (for TCRbeta) was performed with unique molecular identifiers. Using its own MiXCR run on the PCR reads, TCRdb lists one record per CDR3 protein. This table has 180,000 or so distinct CDR3 sequences, roughly 6% appearing once. Germline-derived CDR1 and CDR2 are SQVTM and ANQGSEA. The J segment lost 0 bases and the V segment lost 7 bases, leaving 12 bases of the junction unmatched. The CDR3 spans 17 residues. Ten or more counts support this clonotype.

The chain employs TRBV29-1 and TRBJ2-6; 7 bases match TRBD2. The sequence was obtained from a girl in the first two years of life with combined immunodeficiency, due to receive a stem cell transplant. Material: PBMCs, obtained before TCRalphabeta/CD19-depleted stem cell transplant. CDR3 DNA: TGCAGCGGACTCACCGGGACTAAACCCTCTGGGGCCAACGTCCTGACTTTC. It encodes CSGLTGTKPSGANVLTF.